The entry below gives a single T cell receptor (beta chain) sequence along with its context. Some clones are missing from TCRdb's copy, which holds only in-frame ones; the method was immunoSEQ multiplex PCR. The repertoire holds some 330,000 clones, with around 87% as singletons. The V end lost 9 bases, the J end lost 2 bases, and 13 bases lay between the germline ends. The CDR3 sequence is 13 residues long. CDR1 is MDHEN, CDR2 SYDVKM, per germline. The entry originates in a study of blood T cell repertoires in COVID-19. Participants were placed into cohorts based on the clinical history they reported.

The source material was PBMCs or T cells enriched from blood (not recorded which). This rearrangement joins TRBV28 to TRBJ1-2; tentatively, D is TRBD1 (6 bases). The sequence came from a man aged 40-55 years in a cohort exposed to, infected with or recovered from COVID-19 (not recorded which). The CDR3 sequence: CASTQTGNYGYTF. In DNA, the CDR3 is TGTGCCAGTACACAAACAGGGAACTATGGCTACACCTTC.